Listed here is a single TCR beta chain. In germline, CDR1 is SGHRS, CDR2 YFSETQ. V lost 0 bases and J lost 5, with 8 bases in between. The CDR3 contains 13 residues. TCRdb's copy holds only in-frame clones and misses some; the assay was immunoSEQ multiplex PCR. The sample has approximately 220,000 clones, around nine tenths seen once. The sample belongs to a study of cytomegalovirus exposure and HLA in healthy donors. The donors were part of the validation cohort of more than 90 subjects. That cohort was separate from the first cohort, which comprised 700 or so subjects. The chain carries TRBV5-1 and TRBJ1-2; D not resolved. The TCR originated in a woman between 18 and 29 years old in good health and CMV-seronegative. Sample: PBMCs. The DNA for the CDR3 is TGCGCCAGCAGCTTGGAATCGGGGTATGGCTACACCTTC. This gives the protein CASSLESGYGYTF.